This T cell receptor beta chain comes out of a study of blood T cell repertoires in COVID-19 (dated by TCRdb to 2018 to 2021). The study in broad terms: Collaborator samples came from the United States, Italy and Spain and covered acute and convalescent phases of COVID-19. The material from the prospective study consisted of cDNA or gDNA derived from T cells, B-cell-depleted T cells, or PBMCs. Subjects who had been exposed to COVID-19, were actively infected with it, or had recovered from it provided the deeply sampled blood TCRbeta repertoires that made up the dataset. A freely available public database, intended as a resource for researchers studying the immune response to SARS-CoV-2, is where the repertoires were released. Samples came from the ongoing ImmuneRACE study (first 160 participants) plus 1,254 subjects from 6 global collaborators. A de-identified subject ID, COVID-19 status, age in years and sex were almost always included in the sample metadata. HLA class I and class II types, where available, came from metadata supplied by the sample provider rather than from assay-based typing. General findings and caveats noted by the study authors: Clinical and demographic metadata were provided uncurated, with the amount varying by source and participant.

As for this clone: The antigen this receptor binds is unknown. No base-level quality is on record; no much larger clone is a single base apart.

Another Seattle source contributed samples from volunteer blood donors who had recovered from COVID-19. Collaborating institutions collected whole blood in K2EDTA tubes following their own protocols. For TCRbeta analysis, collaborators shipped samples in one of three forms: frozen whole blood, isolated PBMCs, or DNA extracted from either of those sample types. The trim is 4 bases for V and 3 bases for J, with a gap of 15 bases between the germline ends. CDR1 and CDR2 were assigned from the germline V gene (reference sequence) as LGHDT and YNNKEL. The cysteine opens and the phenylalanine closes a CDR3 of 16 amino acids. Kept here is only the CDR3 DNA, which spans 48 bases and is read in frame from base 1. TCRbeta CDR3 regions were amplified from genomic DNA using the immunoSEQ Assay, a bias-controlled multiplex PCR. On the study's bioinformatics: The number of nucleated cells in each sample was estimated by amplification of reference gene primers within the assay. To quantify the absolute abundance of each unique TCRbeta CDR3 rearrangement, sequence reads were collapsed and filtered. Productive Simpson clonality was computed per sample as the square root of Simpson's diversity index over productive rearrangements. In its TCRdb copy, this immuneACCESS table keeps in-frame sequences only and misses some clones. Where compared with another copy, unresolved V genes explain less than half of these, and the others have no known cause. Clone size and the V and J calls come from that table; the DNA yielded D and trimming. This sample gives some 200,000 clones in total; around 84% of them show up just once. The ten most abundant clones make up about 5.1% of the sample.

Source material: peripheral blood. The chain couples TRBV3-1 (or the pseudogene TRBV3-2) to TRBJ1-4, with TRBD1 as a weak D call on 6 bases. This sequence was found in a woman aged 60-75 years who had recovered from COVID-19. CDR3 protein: CASSRVQGLANEKLFF. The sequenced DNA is TGTGCCAGCAGCCGAGTCCAGGGGCTGGCTAATGAAAAACTGTTTTTT.